These 22 T cell receptor beta chains were sequenced from one sample in a study of cytomegalovirus exposure and HLA in healthy donors. Profiling relied on immunoSEQ multiplex PCR, and the TCRdb table lists in-frame clones only, not all of them. The profile shows under 250,000 clones, approximately 87% of them singletons. Sequenced sample: PBMCs. The receptors derive from a woman younger than 30 in good health and CMV-seronegative.

This clone is a singleton in its sample. The chain couples TRBV11-2 to TRBJ2-7; the match to TRBD2 covers 8 bases. J gave up 5 bases and V 2 bases, and 14 bases lay outside the gene matches. The CDR3 totals 17 residues. Germline V lookup: CDR1 SGHAT, CDR2 FQNNGV. CDR3 residues: CASSLWTANGRGDEQYF. DNA for the CDR3: TGTGCCAGCAGCTTATGGACCGCTAACGGGAGGGGCGACGAGCAGTACTTC. The full variable domain, with the rest looked up from reference TRBV11-2 and TRBJ2-7, is EAGVAQSPRYKIIEKRQSVAFWCNPISGHATLYWYQQILGQGPKLLIQFQNNGVVDDSQLPKDRFSAERLKGVDSTLKIQPAKLEDSAVYLCASSLWTANGRGDEQYFGPGTRLTVT.

This chain's CDR3 is CASSHSPPRELFF. The DNA for the CDR3 is TGTGCCAGCAGTCACTCCCCCCCCCGGGAGCTGTTTTTT. The chain links TRBV28 to TRBJ2-2; D ambiguous. Germline CDR1 MDHEN, CDR2 SYDVKM. The V gene lost 5 bases and the J gene lost 9 bases, with 13 bases spanning the gap. The CDR3 length is 13 residues.

This clone appeared a single time. The chain employs TRBV10-3 and TRBJ1-5; D is unclear. The CDR3 sequence is 14 residues long. In germline, CDR1 is ENHRY, CDR2 SYGVKD. Trimming took off 4 bases at V and 2 bases at J, with 9 bases between the two ends. This CDR3 is CAISVAEGNQPQHF. CDR3 sequence (DNA): TGTGCCATCAGTGTGGCAGAAGGCAATCAGCCCCAGCATTTT.

The genes are TRBV11-1 and TRBJ2-1; D is possibly TRBD1 (5 bases). CDR3 size: 14 residues. CDR1 is SGHAT, CDR2 FQDESV, per germline (reference sequence). The V end lost 3 bases, the J end lost 3 bases, and 9 bases lay between the germline ends. The CDR3 coding sequence is TGTGCCAGCAGCTTCGCGGACAACTACAATGAGCAGTTCTTC. Amino acids: CASSFADNYNEQFF. Complete variable domain (other parts from reference TRBV11-1 and TRBJ2-1): EAEVAQSPRYKITEKSQAVAFWCDPISGHATLYWYRQILGQGPELLVQFQDESVVDDSQLPKDRFSAERLKGVDSTLKIQPAELGDSAMYLCASSFADNYNEQFFGPGTRLTVL.

The chain is built from TRBV6-6 and TRBJ1-1; D is unclear. V was cut by 7 bases and J by 0 bases, with 12 bases left in between. This CDR3 region has 14 residues. The V gene's germline CDR1 is MNHNY and CDR2 SVGAGI (reference sequence). The CDR3 nucleotides are TGTGCCAGCACCCCCACGGAAATGAACACTGAAGCTTTCTTT. This translates into CASTPTEMNTEAFF.

This clone was counted a few times. V and J are TRBV4-1 and TRBJ1-2; tentative D call: TRBD1 (6 bases). From germline, CDR1 is MGHRA and CDR2 YSYEKL. V shed 4 bases and J shed 0 bases, with 15 bases lying between them. The CDR3 extends over 16 amino acids. CDR3 loop: CASSPEGGAANYGYTF. The DNA of the CDR3 is TGCGCCAGCAGCCCCGAAGGGGGGGCAGCTAACTATGGCTACACCTTC.

This chain connects TRBV6-5 to TRBJ2-3, with 10 positions matching TRBD2. There are 14 residues in the CDR3. Germline V gene lookup returns CDR1 MNHEY and CDR2 SVGAGI. Trimming removed 6 bases from V and 6 bases from J; junction bases left unmatched: 6. CDR3 sequence reads: CASRPSGSVDTQYF. The CDR3 DNA is TGTGCCAGCAGACCTAGCGGGAGTGTGGATACGCAGTATTTT.

The chain links TRBV5-1 to TRBJ1-1; TRBD1 agrees at 12 bases. The CDR3 is made up of 14 amino acids. Germline CDR1 reads SGHRS; CDR2 reads YFSETQ. Germline trimming cut 4 bases from V and 4 bases from J; bases unmatched to any gene: 2. CDR3 protein: CASSEGQGATEAFF. Here the CDR3 DNA reads TGCGCCAGCAGCGAGGGACAGGGGGCCACTGAAGCTTTCTTT.

The V gene is TRBV5-1, the J gene TRBJ2-3, with D possibly being TRBD1 or TRBD2 (5 bases each). The CDR3 has 14 amino acids. Trimming removed 0 bases from V and 2 bases from J, with 7 bases in between. From germline, CDR1 is SGHRS and CDR2 YFSETQ. CDR3 nucleotides: TGCGCCAGCAGCTTGGCGGGGCCCACAGATACGCAGTATTTT. Its protein is CASSLAGPTDTQYF.

This clone was counted once. The chain employs TRBV2 and TRBJ2-7; D uncertain. Trimming left V 6 bases short and J 3 bases short, with 12 bases between. Looked up from germline, CDR1 is SNHLY and CDR2 is FYNNEI. The CDR3 length is 13 residues. The CDR3 here is CASSYGLGYEQYF. The CDR3 region has the DNA TGTGCCAGCAGCTACGGCCTTGGCTACGAGCAGTACTTC.

The chain joins TRBV6-5 to TRBJ2-1; 8 bases map to TRBD1. The J segment lost 5 bases and the V segment lost 3 bases, leaving 6 bases of the junction unmatched. Germline V lookup: CDR1 MNHEY, CDR2 SVGAGI. This CDR3 is 15 amino acids long. The CDR3 DNA reads as TGTGCCAGCAGTTATCATGGGACAGGAAACAATGAGCAGTTCTTC. It codes for CASSYHGTGNNEQFF.

As for this clone: Other DNA variants within this sample encode the same CDR3. The chain couples TRBV28 to TRBJ2-7, with D possibly called TRBD1 or TRBD2 (5 bases each). Germline lookup yields CDR1 MDHEN and CDR2 SYDVKM. This CDR3 is built from 13 residues. V lost 6 bases and J lost 2, with 11 bases in between. CDR3 region: CASSLTGPYEQYF. CDR3 in DNA: TGTGCCAGCAGCCTCACGGGGCCCTACGAGCAGTACTTC.

The chain links TRBV7-3 to TRBJ2-1; weak D call: TRBD1 (6 bases). Germline V gives CDR1 SGHTA, CDR2 FQGTGA. The CDR3 has 14 amino acids. V shed 5 bases and J shed 6 bases, with 14 bases lying between them. In DNA, the CDR3 is TGTGCCAGCAGCAGGGGGAACCACCTCAATGAGCAGTTCTTC. Residues: CASSRGNHLNEQFF.

J is TRBJ1-1 and V is TRBV19; D unresolved. The V end lost 3 bases, the J end lost 2 bases, and 19 bases lay between the germline ends. CDR1 is LNHDA and CDR2 is SQIVND in the germline V gene (reference sequence). CDR3 length: 17 residues. CDR3 bases: TGTGCCAGTAGTATTGGAGGCCGAATTAAGGAAAACACTGAAGCTTTCTTT. Protein sequence: CASSIGGRIKENTEAFF.

This clone was detected only once. The chain carries TRBV28 and TRBJ1-1; the D gene is possibly TRBD1 (5 bases). V was pared by 7 bases and J by 8 bases, with 23 bases between. This CDR3 is 15 amino acids long. Germline V gene sequence: CDR1 MDHEN, CDR2 SYDVKM. The chain's CDR3 is CASTETAIIQGEAFF. DNA of the CDR3: TGTGCCAGCACCGAGACAGCAATTATCCAAGGAGAAGCTTTCTTT.

The genes are TRBV7-8 and TRBJ2-7; 13 bases align to TRBD2. Trimming at V came to 5 bases and at J to 1 base, leaving 8 bases not matched to a gene. CDR1 is SGHVS and CDR2 is FQNEAQ in the germline V gene. The CDR3 extends over 17 amino acids. CDR3 DNA sequence: TGTGCCAGCAGCAACCCCGGGGGACTAGCGGGATCCTACGAGCAGTACTTC. The encoded protein is CASSNPGGLAGSYEQYF.

V usage is TRBV9 and J usage is TRBJ2-1, with a possible D match to TRBD1 (5 bases). Deletions cut 2 bases from V and 13 bases from J, with 13 bases between. CDR1 and CDR2 (germline): SGDLS, YYNGEE. This CDR3 region has 12 residues. The CDR3 region is CASSVKDTPQFF. For the CDR3, the DNA is TGTGCCAGCAGCGTGAAGGACACCCCCCAGTTCTTC.

This chain uses TRBV5-6 with TRBJ1-2, with 9 bases aligning to TRBD1. The CDR3 spans 14 residues. Germline lookup yields CDR1 SGHDT and CDR2 YYEEEE. V was clipped by 3 bases and J by 2 bases; unmatched bases: 2. The CDR3 protein is CASSWGQGNYGYTF. The CDR3, as DNA: TGTGCCAGCAGCTGGGGACAGGGCAACTATGGCTACACCTTC.

This clone was counted once. The chain uses TRBV6-5 and TRBJ2-6; D is perhaps TRBD1 (5 bases). Germline CDR1 and CDR2: MNHEY and SVGAGI. The germline V and J ends were trimmed by 6 bases and 2 bases, with 11 bases remaining between them. This CDR3 comprises 15 residues. CDR3 bases: TGTGCCAGCAGAAACCAGGGTACTGGGGCCAACGTCCTGACTTTC. It encodes CASRNQGTGANVLTF.

This rearrangement joins TRBV27 to TRBJ2-1; 8 positions agree with TRBD1. The CDR3 contains 15 residues. Germline-derived CDR1 and CDR2 are MNHEY and SMNVEV (reference sequence). Germline trimming cut 5 bases from V and 2 bases from J; bases unmatched to any gene: 5. The CDR3 region is CASSPGTGAYNEQFF. The DNA of the CDR3 is TGTGCCAGCAGTCCAGGGACAGGCGCCTACAATGAGCAGTTCTTC.

V is TRBV4-1 and J is TRBJ2-7; TRBD2 matches 7 bases. Germline V lookup: CDR1 MGHRA, CDR2 YSYEKL. The V segment lost 4 bases and the J segment 2 bases; nucleotides outside the gene matches: 8. The length of the CDR3 is 15 residues. The CDR3 loop is CASSRTLADAYEQYF. The CDR3 DNA is TGCGCCAGCAGCCGAACTCTAGCGGACGCCTACGAGCAGTACTTC.

The chain combines TRBV30 with TRBJ2-6; 7 bases align to TRBD1. This CDR3 comprises 15 residues. V shed 2 bases and J 0 bases; nucleotides not matched to a gene: 1. The germline CDR1 and CDR2 sequences are GTSNPN and SVGIG (reference sequence). The CDR3 loop reads CAWSRQGSGANVLTF. For the CDR3, the DNA is TGTGCCTGGAGTCGACAGGGCTCTGGGGCCAACGTCCTGACTTTC.